Below, 5 T cell receptor beta chains from the same sample are listed, as sequenced in a study of PD-1 blockade in classical Hodgkin lymphoma. Relapses following autologous stem cell transplantation were seen in all patients, with brentuximab vedotin exposure varying. Assay: immunoSEQ multiplex PCR; the TCRdb copy retains only in-frame clones and omits some. Of tens of thousands of clones listed, 80% are singletons. Sequenced here: peripheral blood mononuclear cells (PBMCs), sampled before the second cycle of nivolumab. The receptors shown here come from a human donor with classical Hodgkin lymphoma.

The rearrangement links TRBV6-5 to TRBJ1-1; D is possibly TRBD1 (6 bases). Germline V gene data show CDR1 as MNHEY and CDR2 as SVGAGI. V shed 6 bases and J shed 8 bases, with 19 bases lying between them. This CDR3 has 14 residues. The CDR3 coding sequence is TGTGCCAGCAGCGTCCTTGAGAGACAGGCCGAAGCTTTCTTT. Amino acid sequence: CASSVLERQAEAFF.

The V gene is TRBV5-4, the J gene TRBJ2-3; D call uncertain. The CDR3 runs 14 residues. Germline-derived CDR1 and CDR2 are SGHNT and YYREEE (reference sequence). The V and J ends lost 4 bases and 1 base respectively, with 10 bases between them. CDR3 DNA: TGTGCCAGCAGCCTGGAGAGAGGCACAGATACGCAGTATTTT. It translates to CASSLERGTDTQYF. Filled out from reference TRBV5-4 and TRBJ2-3, the complete variable domain reads ETGVTQSPTHLIKTRGQQVTLRCSSQSGHNTVSWYQQALGQGPQFIFQYYREEENGRGNFPPRFSGLQFPNYSSELNVNALELDDSALYLCASSLERGTDTQYFGPGTRLTVL.

The chain carries TRBV7-3 and TRBJ2-7; 7 bases match TRBD1. This CDR3 comprises 15 residues. With V trimmed by 5 bases and J by 1 base, 8 bases remained unmatched. Germline-derived CDR1 and CDR2 are SGHTA and FQGTGA. The CDR3 spells CASSRDRDPSYEQYF. For the CDR3, the DNA is TGTGCCAGCAGCCGCGACAGGGACCCGTCCTACGAGCAGTACTTC. The whole variable domain, remainder taken from reference TRBV7-3 and TRBJ2-7, is GAGVSQTPSNKVTEKGKYVELRCDPISGHTALYWYRQSLGQGPEFLIYFQGTGAADDSGLPNDRFFAVRPEGSVSTLKIQRTERGDSAVYLCASSRDRDPSYEQYFGPGTRLTVT.

The V gene is TRBV19, the J gene TRBJ1-6; 9 positions match TRBD1. Germline V gene data show CDR1 as LNHDA and CDR2 as SQIVND (reference sequence). V shed 5 bases and J 0 bases; nucleotides not matched to a gene: 11. The CDR3 extends over 19 amino acids. CDR3 in amino acids: CASSWGRTGASSYNSPLHF. The CDR3 DNA reads TGTGCCAGTAGTTGGGGCCGGACAGGGGCCAGCTCCTATAATTCACCCCTCCACTTT.

J is TRBJ1-1 and V is TRBV7-8; TRBD1 agrees at 9 bases. Germline V gene data show CDR1 as SGHVS and CDR2 as FQNEAQ. The CDR3 is 14 amino acids. After removal of 5 bases from V and 4 bases from J, the junction contained 5 bases not matched to a gene. DNA of the CDR3: TGTGCCAGCAGCCCTCCGGGACAGGGCACTGAAGCTTTCTTT. This gives the protein CASSPPGQGTEAFF. Full variable domain (outside the CDR3, taken from reference TRBV7-8 and TRBJ1-1): GAGVSQSPRYKVAKRGQDVALRCDPISGHVSLFWYQQALGQGPEFLTYFQNEAQLDKSGLPSDRFFAERPEGSVSTLKIQRTQQEDSAVYLCASSPPGQGTEAFFGQGTRLTVV.